The 21 T cell receptor beta chains below come from one sample, sequenced in a study of shared clonotypes between healthy human individuals. In the naive CD8 group, cells lacked CD45RO and were positively selected for CCR7, so terminally differentiated effector memory CD45RA+ cells were left out. Sequencing used immunoSEQ multiplex PCR; TCRdb keeps in-frame clones, though not all of them. Here the sample spans about 820,000 clones, 90% to 95% being singletons. Sequenced sample: naive CD8+ T cells sorted from blood. The receptor set was obtained from a man aged 30-40 years in good health.

This sequence joins TRBV10-3 and TRBJ1-1; 9 nucleotides agree with TRBD1. Germline CDR1 is ENHRY and CDR2 is SYGVKD. V dropped 4 bases and J dropped 4; count of bases not matched to a gene: 1. This CDR3 is built from 13 residues. The CDR3 loop is CAISADRGTEAFF. The CDR3 region has the DNA TGTGCCATCAGTGCGGACAGGGGCACTGAAGCTTTCTTT.

The chain recombines TRBV28 with TRBJ2-1; D call uncertain. The CDR3 has 14 amino acids. Germline V gene data show CDR1 as MDHEN and CDR2 as SYDVKM. Trimming took off 7 bases at V and 6 bases at J, with 16 bases between the two ends. The CDR3 DNA follows: TGTGCCAGCACCCCCGTGCGGCGGAGCAATGAGCAGTTCTTC. This gives the protein CASTPVRRSNEQFF.

The rearrangement links TRBV9 to TRBJ2-3, with TRBD2 as a possible D gene (9 bases). The germline V gene has CDR1 SGDLS and CDR2 YYNGEE. V was shortened by 4 bases and J by 2 bases, with 20 bases between the two germline ends. There are 17 residues in the CDR3. The CDR3 is CASSQGASGTVTDTQYF. For the CDR3, the DNA is TGTGCCAGCAGCCAGGGGGCTAGCGGGACGGTCACAGATACGCAGTATTTT.

The chain joins TRBV5-6 to TRBJ2-3; D is possibly TRBD2 (6 bases). This CDR3 comprises 14 residues. Trimming took 2 bases from V and 4 from J, leaving 11 bases between them. Germline values: CDR1 SGHDT, CDR2 YYEEEE. The CDR3 protein is CASSFGAGSDTQYF. CDR3 coding DNA: TGTGCCAGCAGCTTCGGAGCGGGTTCAGATACGCAGTATTTT. Full variable domain (rest looked up from reference TRBV5-6 and TRBJ2-3): DAGVTQSPTHLIKTRGQQVTLRCSPKSGHDTVSWYQQALGQGPQFIFQYYEEEERQRGNFPDRFSGHQFPNYSSELNVNALLLGDSALYLCASSFGAGSDTQYFGPGTRLTVL.

The genes are TRBV5-6 and TRBJ2-2; TRBD1 is a possible D gene (5 bases). CDR1 is SGHDT, CDR2 YYEEEE, per germline. Trimming removed 3 bases from V and 6 bases from J, with 24 bases in between. The CDR3 consists of 18 residues. This CDR3 reads CASSSPTDSHLRAGELFF. The CDR3, as DNA: TGTGCCAGCAGCTCGCCGACAGACTCCCATCTCCGGGCCGGGGAGCTGTTTTTT.

The chain links TRBV10-3 to TRBJ1-2; tentative D call: TRBD1 (5 bases). Trimming took off 3 bases at V and 4 bases at J, with 12 bases between the two ends. The CDR3 length is 14 residues. CDR1 and CDR2 (germline): ENHRY, SYGVKD. CDR3 nucleotides: TGTGCCATCAGTGACGAGGGGAATCCCTATGGCTACACCTTC. Amino acid sequence: CAISDEGNPYGYTF.

V gene TRBV9 combines with J gene TRBJ2-7; TRBD1 or TRBD2 may be the D gene (5 bases each). V was pared by 4 bases and J by 1 base, with 15 bases between. The germline V gene encodes CDR1 SGDLS and CDR2 YYNGEE. This CDR3 contains 15 residues. The CDR3 nucleotides are TGTGCCAGCAGCCAAGCCAACGGGGCTTCCTACGAGCAGTACTTC. It yields the protein CASSQANGASYEQYF.

The V gene is TRBV5-4, the J gene TRBJ2-3; the match to TRBD1 covers 7 bases. The CDR3 runs 16 residues. Trimming removed 1 base from V and 5 bases from J; junction bases left unmatched: 10. Germline V gene data show CDR1 as SGHNT and CDR2 as YYREEE (reference sequence). CDR3 sequence reads: CASSLTQTGSGDTQYF. CDR3 DNA: TGTGCCAGCAGCTTGACCCAGACAGGGTCCGGAGATACGCAGTATTTT. The full variable domain, rest sourced from reference TRBV5-4 and TRBJ2-3, is ETGVTQSPTHLIKTRGQQVTLRCSSQSGHNTVSWYQQALGQGPQFIFQYYREEENGRGNFPPRFSGLQFPNYSSELNVNALELDDSALYLCASSLTQTGSGDTQYFGPGTRLTVL.

The rearrangement uses TRBV29-1 and TRBJ2-5; no clear D gene. The V end lost 4 bases, the J end lost 7 bases, and 13 bases lay between the germline ends. There are 12 residues in the CDR3. Germline assignment: CDR1 SQVTM and CDR2 ANQGSEA. The CDR3 DNA is TGCAGCGTTGTCGCCCTCTCCGGGACCCAGTACTTC. As protein: CSVVALSGTQYF.

The V and J genes are TRBV4-1 and TRBJ1-5, with no clear D. V lost 4 bases, J lost 1 base, and 23 bases lay in between. The CDR3 sequence is 19 residues long. Per germline, CDR1 MGHRA and CDR2 YSYEKL. The CDR3 here is CASSPLLGHSLLSNQPQHF. As DNA, the CDR3 is TGCGCCAGCAGCCCTCTCCTCGGGCACAGTCTCCTGAGCAATCAGCCCCAGCATTTT.

The chain has TRBV7-9 and TRBJ2-1, with 14 bases identical to TRBD2. Germline CDR1 is SEHNR and CDR2 is FQNEAQ (reference sequence). The V gene end was trimmed by 5 bases and the J gene end by 5 bases; junction bases not matched to a gene: 8. This CDR3 has 17 amino acids. Here the CDR3 reads CASSHPGTSGRNNEQFF. CDR3 DNA: TGTGCCAGCAGCCACCCCGGGACTAGCGGGAGAAACAATGAGCAGTTCTTC.

The count of this clone is one. The rearrangement uses TRBV5-6 and TRBJ2-1, with 10 bases fitting TRBD2. The CDR3 extends over 15 amino acids. The J segment lost 9 bases and the V segment lost 4 bases, leaving 10 bases of the junction unmatched. Germline V gene lookup returns CDR1 SGHDT and CDR2 YYEEEE. The CDR3 DNA follows: TGTGCCAGCAGCCTTGCTAGCGGGAGTTCAGGTGAGCAGTTCTTC. It translates to CASSLASGSSGEQFF.

The chain links TRBV12-5 to TRBJ2-5, with TRBD1 identical over 9 bases. Germline lookup yields CDR1 LGHNT and CDR2 FRNRAP. CDR3 size: 15 residues. J was trimmed by 4 bases and V by 0 bases; bases with no gene match: 3. As DNA, the CDR3 is TGTGCTAGTGGTTTGGTACAGGGGGCTCGAGAGACCCAGTACTTC. This translates into CASGLVQGARETQYF.

The sample holds one count of this clone. The DNA of the CDR3 is TGTGCCAGCAGCAGCGCAGGGGGGGTAGCAGAAGAGACCCAGTACTTC. It yields the protein CASSSAGGVAEETQYF. V and J are TRBV2 and TRBJ2-5; D is possibly TRBD1 or TRBD2 (7 bases each). The CDR3 is 16 amino acids. Trimming cost V 6 bases and J 3 bases, with 20 bases left between them. Germline V gene data show CDR1 as SNHLY and CDR2 as FYNNEI.

The gene calls are TRBV27 and TRBJ2-1; D might be TRBD1 (8 bases). The germline gives CDR1 MNHEY, CDR2 SMNVEV (reference sequence). The CDR3 is 13 residues long. V lost 7 bases and J 5 bases, leaving 12 bases between the germline ends. CDR3 loop: CASNRGGNNEQFF. The CDR3 DNA reads as TGTGCCAGCAACAGGGGGGGGAACAATGAGCAGTTCTTC.

The chain joins TRBV5-4 to TRBJ1-4, with D maybe TRBD1 (5 bases). The germline CDR1 and CDR2 sequences are SGHNT and YYREEE (reference sequence). This CDR3 spans 15 amino acids. V was shortened by 1 base and J by 6 bases, with 13 bases between the two germline ends. CDR3 nucleotide sequence: TGTGCCAGCAGCTTGCGGGGGTTGGTAGATGAAAAACTGTTTTTT. As protein: CASSLRGLVDEKLFF.

This chain connects TRBV5-1 to TRBJ1-1, with 12 bases matching TRBD1. Per germline, CDR1 SGHRS and CDR2 YFSETQ. The junction had 6 bases not matched to a gene; V was cut back by 0 bases and J by 0 bases. CDR3 size: 18 residues. CDR3 in amino acids: CASSLGRDRGPLNTEAFF. The CDR3 nucleotides read TGCGCCAGCAGCTTGGGACGGGACAGGGGGCCGCTGAACACTGAAGCTTTCTTT.

The chain has TRBV23-1 and TRBJ1-1; D remains ambiguous. TRBV23-1 carries the ORF label, with uncertain function. CDR3 length: 17 amino acids. The ends were cut back, 0 bases at V and 1 base at J, with 15 bases in the middle. CDR3 region: CASSQSDPKLGNTEAFF. The CDR3 region has the DNA TGCGCCAGCAGTCAATCGGATCCCAAGCTCGGGAACACTGAAGCTTTCTTT.

For this clone: Other DNA sequences in this sample translate to the same CDR3. The chain is built from TRBV27 and TRBJ2-1, with TRBD2 matching 10 bases. CDR1 MNHEY and CDR2 SMNVEV come from the germline V gene (reference sequence). This CDR3 is built from 16 residues. V gave up 4 bases and J gave up 4 bases; unmatched junction bases: 7. CDR3 bases: TGTGCCAGCAGTTCCTTACTAGCGGGACGATACAATGAGCAGTTCTTC. Its translation is CASSSLLAGRYNEQFF.

This clone was detected once. The gene calls are TRBV7-2 and TRBJ2-7; D is unresolved. Trimming shortened V by 2 bases and J by 2 bases, and 7 bases separated the two germline ends. The CDR3 runs to 13 residues. Germline-derived CDR1 and CDR2 are SGHTA and FQGNSA. CDR3 loop: CASSLLETYEQYF. As DNA, the CDR3 is TGTGCCAGCAGCTTACTGGAGACCTACGAGCAGTACTTC.

This chain joins TRBV5-1 and TRBJ2-1; weak D call: TRBD2 (6 bases). V lost 2 bases to trimming and J lost 2 bases, with 14 bases between them. CDR1 SGHRS and CDR2 YFSETQ come from the germline V gene. The CDR3 totals 16 residues. CDR3 nucleotide sequence: TGCGCCAGCAGCTTTTTAAGCGGAGGGGCCTACAATGAGCAGTTCTTC. Protein: CASSFLSGGAYNEQFF. Full variable domain (missing parts from reference TRBV5-1 and TRBJ2-1): KAGVTQTPRYLIKTRGQQVTLSCSPISGHRSVSWYQQTPGQGLQFLFEYFSETQRNKGNFPGRFSGRQFSNSRSEMNVSTLELGDSALYLCASSFLSGGAYNEQFFGPGTRLTVL.